This is a list of T cell receptor beta chains from one sample in a study of T-cell reconstitution after alpha-beta-depleted transplantation in children. TCRdb recomputed calls from the PCR reads with MiXCR, one row per CDR3 protein. Found here are roughly 100,000 distinct CDR3 sequences, around 6% of them singletons; the top ten hold 5.5% to 7%. Sequencing used PBMCs, mostly from graft donor cells, obtained 60 days after TCRalphabeta/CD19-depleted stem cell transplant. The receptors were gathered from a female patient between 2 and 15 years old who had a stem cell transplant for Fanconi anemia, so the T cells may come from the graft donor. Both conserved end residues are part of each CDR3. For some rows the clone size is stated as once, few or many, or as a class when expanded; others skip it.

TRBJ1-2	TRBV7-2	NA	CASSLEDRGQNGYTF
TRBJ2-7	TRBV28	few	CASSPGRESSYEQYF
TRBJ2-5	TRBV10-3	few	CAISEEGSKRTQYF
TRBJ1-1	TRBV15	many	CATSRGAGRTEAFF
TRBJ1-4	TRBV6-1	few	CASSPPGQDNEKLFF
TRBJ2-6	TRBV11-1	many	CASSFSTGSGGPSGANVLTF
TRBJ2-1	TRBV19	NA	CASSPGLAYYNEQFF
TRBJ1-1	TRBV3-1	many	CASSLPWGAAFF
TRBJ2-7	TRBV28	few	CASSFPLRGGRVTYEQYF
TRBJ2-7	TRBV5-8	few	CASSWDTYEQYF
TRBJ2-1	TRBV2	many	CASSIRAGGAEQFF
TRBJ2-7	TRBV5-1	NA	CASKQTSSKYEQYF
TRBJ1-2	TRBV5-1	many	CASSLDNNYGYTF
TRBJ2-1	TRBV11-1	few	CASQRRTSGDNEQFF
TRBJ1-1	TRBV7-8	few	CASSLYALAEAFF
TRBJ2-1	TRBV18	NA	CASSPLAGEGYNEQFF
TRBJ1-6	TRBV28	many	CASSSGSSYNSPLHF
TRBJ1-6	TRBV28	NA	CASSPFPDRRNSPLHF
TRBJ1-1	TRBV15	many	CATSRDLKNTEAFF
TRBJ1-1	TRBV20-1	NA	CSARLRDGIEAFF
TRBJ2-3	TRBV25-1	many	CASSGTGGSTDTQYF
TRBJ2-1	TRBV5-1	NA	CASSFANSYNEQFF
TRBJ2-7	TRBV7-2	many	CASSLEGTSGFGGQYF
TRBJ2-4	TRBV2	many	CASRGRWSDIQYF
TRBJ2-3	TRBV7-9	NA	CASSQPGHPSLTDTQYF
TRBJ2-7	TRBV28	few	CASSLMAGGSEQYF
TRBJ2-7	TRBV3-1	many	CASSQVPGPYEQYF
TRBJ2-6	TRBV12-3/TRBV12-4	many	CASRPGTSIRPRANVLTF
TRBJ2-7	TRBV29-1	many	CSVVLWVGSYEQYF
TRBJ2-1	TRBV7-9	many	CASRDTGEVGNEQFF
TRBJ2-7	TRBV12-3/TRBV12-4	many	CASSRQGGPYEQYF
TRBJ2-4	TRBV11-2	NA	CASSPLSGPRLGSTAKNIQYF